This T cell receptor (beta chain) was profiled in a study of glioma-infiltrating T cells. Study context: Glioma patients had dexamethasone for six or fewer days before surgery. Some 1 million peripheral T cells were targeted at roughly 4.5- to 11-fold coverage. Study results and limitations: Very few CDR3 sequences were shared between tissue and blood.

Germline V gene sequence: CDR1 MGHRA, CDR2 YSYEKL. The CDR3 length is 16 residues. V was trimmed by 1 base and J by 9 bases, leaving 19 bases between them. With respect to this clonotype: Antigen unknown.

The iRepertoire nested amplicon-rescue multiplex PCR amplified TCR alpha and beta CDR3s from RNA. In TCRdb, the multiplex PCR reads were re-called with MiXCR into one record per CDR3 protein. The sample comprises 300,000 to 450,000 distinct CDR3 sequences, roughly two fifths of which are singletons, and approximately 12% rests with the top ten. This chain connects TRBV4-1 to TRBJ2-1; a possible D gene is TRBD2 (6 bases). The sample consisted of glioma tissue, nonneoplastic brain tissue, or PBMCs (not recorded which). The sequence came from a human donor with low-grade glioma or glioblastoma, undergoing nonglioma brain surgery, or in good health (not recorded which). The CDR3 reads CASSQGRAGRRSEQFF. As DNA, the CDR3 is TGCGCCAGCAGCCAAGGACGGGCAGGGAGGAGGTCTGAGCAGTTCTTC.